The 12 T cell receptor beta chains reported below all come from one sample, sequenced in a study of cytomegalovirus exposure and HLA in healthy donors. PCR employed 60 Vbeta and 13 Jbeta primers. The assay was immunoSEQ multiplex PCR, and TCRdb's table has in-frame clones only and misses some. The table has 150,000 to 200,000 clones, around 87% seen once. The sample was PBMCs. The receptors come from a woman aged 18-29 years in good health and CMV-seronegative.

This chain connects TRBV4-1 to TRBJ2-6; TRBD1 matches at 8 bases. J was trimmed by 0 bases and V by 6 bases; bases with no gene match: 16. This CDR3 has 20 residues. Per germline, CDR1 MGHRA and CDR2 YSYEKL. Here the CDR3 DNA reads TGCGCCAGCAGACCCGCAGGGGGCCAATCCACAAGCTCTGGGGCCAACGTCCTGACTTTC. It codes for CASRPAGGQSTSSGANVLTF.

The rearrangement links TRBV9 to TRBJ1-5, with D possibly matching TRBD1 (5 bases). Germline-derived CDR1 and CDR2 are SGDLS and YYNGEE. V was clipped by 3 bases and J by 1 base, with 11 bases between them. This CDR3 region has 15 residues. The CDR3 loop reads CASSASGLSNQPQHF. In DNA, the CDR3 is TGTGCCAGCAGCGCCTCAGGGTTGAGCAATCAGCCCCAGCATTTT.

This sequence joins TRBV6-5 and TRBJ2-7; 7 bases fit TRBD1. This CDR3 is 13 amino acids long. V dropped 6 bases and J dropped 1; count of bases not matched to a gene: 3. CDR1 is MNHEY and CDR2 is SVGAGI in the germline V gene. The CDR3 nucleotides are TGTGCCAGCAGAAACAGGGGATCCTACGAGCAGTACTTC. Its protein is CASRNRGSYEQYF.

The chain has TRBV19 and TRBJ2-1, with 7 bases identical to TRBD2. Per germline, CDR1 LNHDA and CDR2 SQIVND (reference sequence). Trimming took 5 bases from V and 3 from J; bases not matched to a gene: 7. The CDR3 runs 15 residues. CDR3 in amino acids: CASSLSGERYNEQFF. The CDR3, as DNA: TGTGCCAGTAGTCTCAGCGGGGAGCGCTACAATGAGCAGTTCTTC.

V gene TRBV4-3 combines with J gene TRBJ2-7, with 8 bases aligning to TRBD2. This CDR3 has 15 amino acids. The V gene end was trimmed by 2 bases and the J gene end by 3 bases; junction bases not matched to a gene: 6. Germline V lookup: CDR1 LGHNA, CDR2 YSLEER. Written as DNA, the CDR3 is TGCGCCAGCAGCCAATTTAGCGGGAAATTCTACGAGCAGTACTTC. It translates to CASSQFSGKFYEQYF.

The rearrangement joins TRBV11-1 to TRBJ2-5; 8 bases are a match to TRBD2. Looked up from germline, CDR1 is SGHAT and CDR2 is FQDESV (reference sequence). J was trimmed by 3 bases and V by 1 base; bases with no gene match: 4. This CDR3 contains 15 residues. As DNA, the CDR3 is TGTGCCAGCAGCTTAGGAACTAGCGGAAAAGAGACCCAGTACTTC. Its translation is CASSLGTSGKETQYF. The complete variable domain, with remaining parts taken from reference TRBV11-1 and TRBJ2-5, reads EAEVAQSPRYKITEKSQAVAFWCDPISGHATLYWYRQILGQGPELLVQFQDESVVDDSQLPKDRFSAERLKGVDSTLKIQPAELGDSAMYLCASSLGTSGKETQYFGPGTRLLVL.

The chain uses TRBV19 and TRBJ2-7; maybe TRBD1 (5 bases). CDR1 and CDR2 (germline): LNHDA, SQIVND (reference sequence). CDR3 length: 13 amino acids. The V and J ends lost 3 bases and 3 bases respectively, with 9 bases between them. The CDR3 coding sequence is TGTGCCAGTAGTATCGGCAGGGTCTACGAGCAGTACTTC. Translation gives CASSIGRVYEQYF.

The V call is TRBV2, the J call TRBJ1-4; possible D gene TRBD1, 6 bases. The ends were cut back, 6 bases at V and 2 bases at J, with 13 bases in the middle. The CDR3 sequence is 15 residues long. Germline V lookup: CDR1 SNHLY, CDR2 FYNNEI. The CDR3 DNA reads TGTGCCAGCAGGACAGGACGATATACTAATGAAAAACTGTTTTTT. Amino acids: CASRTGRYTNEKLFF.

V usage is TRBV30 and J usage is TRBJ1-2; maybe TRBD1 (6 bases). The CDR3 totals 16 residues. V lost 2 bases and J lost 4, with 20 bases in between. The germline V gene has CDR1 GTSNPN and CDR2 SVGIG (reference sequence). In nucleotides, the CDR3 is TGTGCCTGGAGTATTACCGGGACACCTGCCACCTATGGCTACACCTTC. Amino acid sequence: CAWSITGTPATYGYTF.

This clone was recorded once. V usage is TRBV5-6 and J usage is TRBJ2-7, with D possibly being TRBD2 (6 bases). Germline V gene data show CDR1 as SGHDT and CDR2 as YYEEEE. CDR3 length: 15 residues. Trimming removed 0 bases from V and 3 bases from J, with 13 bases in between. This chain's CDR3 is CASSLDAGLLYEQYF. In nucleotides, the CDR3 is TGTGCCAGCAGCTTGGATGCGGGGCTACTCTACGAGCAGTACTTC.

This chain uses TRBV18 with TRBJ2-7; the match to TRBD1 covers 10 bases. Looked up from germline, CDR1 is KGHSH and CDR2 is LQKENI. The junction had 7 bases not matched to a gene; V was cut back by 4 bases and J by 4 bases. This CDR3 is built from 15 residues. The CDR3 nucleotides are TGTGCCAGCTCACTATCGACAGGGGGCCCATACGAGCAGTACTTC. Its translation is CASSLSTGGPYEQYF.

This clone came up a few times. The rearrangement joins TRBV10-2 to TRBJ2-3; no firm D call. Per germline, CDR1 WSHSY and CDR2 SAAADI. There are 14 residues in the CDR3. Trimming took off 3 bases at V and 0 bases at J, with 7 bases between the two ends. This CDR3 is CASSDGGSTDTQYF. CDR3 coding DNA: TGCGCCAGCAGTGATGGCGGTAGCACAGATACGCAGTATTTT.